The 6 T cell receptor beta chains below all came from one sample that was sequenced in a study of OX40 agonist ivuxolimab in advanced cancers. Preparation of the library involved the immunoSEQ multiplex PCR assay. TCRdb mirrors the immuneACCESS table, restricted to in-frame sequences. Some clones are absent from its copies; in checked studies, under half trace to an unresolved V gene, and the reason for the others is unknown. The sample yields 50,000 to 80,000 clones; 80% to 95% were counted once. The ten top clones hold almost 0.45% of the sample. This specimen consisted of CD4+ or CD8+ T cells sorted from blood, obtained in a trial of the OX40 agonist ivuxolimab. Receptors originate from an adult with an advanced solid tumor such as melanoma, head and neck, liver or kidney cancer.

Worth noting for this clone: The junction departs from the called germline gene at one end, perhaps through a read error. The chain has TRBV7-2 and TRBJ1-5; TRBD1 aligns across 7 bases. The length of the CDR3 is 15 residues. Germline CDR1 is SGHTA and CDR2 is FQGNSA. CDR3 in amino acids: CATSRDSLSNQPQHF. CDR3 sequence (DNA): TGTGCCACCAGCCGGGACAGTCTTAGCAATCAGCCCCAGCATTTT.

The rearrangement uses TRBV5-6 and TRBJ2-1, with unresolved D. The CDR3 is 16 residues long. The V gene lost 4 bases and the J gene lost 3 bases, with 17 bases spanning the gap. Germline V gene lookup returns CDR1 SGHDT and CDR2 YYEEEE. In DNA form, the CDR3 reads TGTGCCAGCAGCCTCCGAGCTGCAGCCCTCTACAATGAGCAGTTCTTC. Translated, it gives CASSLRAAALYNEQFF.

CDR3 sequence reads: CASSPFGGNTGELFF. CDR3 in DNA: TGTGCCAGCAGCCCTTTCGGGGGAAACACCGGGGAGCTGTTTTTT. The chain combines TRBV9 with TRBJ2-2; D may be TRBD2 (6 bases). Trimming stripped 4 bases from V and 2 bases from J, with 12 bases between. The length of the CDR3 is 15 residues. Germline V gene lookup returns CDR1 SGDLS and CDR2 YYNGEE.

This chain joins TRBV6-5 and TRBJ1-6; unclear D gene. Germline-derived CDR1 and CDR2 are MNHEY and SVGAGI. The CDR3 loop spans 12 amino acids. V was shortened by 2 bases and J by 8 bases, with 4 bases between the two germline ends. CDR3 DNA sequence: TGTGCCAGCAGTTACAATCATTCACCCCTCCACTTT. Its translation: CASSYNHSPLHF.

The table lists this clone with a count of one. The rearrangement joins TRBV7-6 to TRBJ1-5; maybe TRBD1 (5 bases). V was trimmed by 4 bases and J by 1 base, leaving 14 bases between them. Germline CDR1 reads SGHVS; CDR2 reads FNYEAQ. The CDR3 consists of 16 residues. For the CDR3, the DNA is TGTGCCAGCAGCTCATCCGGGACGGTCAGCAATCAGCCCCAGCATTTT. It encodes CASSSSGTVSNQPQHF. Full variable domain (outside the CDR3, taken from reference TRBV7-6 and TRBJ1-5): GAGVSQSPRYKVTKRGQDVALRCDPISGHVSLYWYRQALGQGPEFLTYFNYEAQQDKSGLPNDRFSAERPEGSISTLTIQRTEQRDSAMYRCASSSSGTVSNQPQHFGDGTRLSIL.

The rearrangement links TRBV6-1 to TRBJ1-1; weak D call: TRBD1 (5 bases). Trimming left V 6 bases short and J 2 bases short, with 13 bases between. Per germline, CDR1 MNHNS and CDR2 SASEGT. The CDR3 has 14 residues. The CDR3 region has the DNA TGTGCCAGCAGCCGAAGGGACGGTAACACTGAAGCTTTCTTT. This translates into CASSRRDGNTEAFF.